This T cell receptor beta chain was captured in a study of blood T cell repertoires in COVID-19. Across the study: Samples taken during acute and convalescent COVID-19 were collected in the United States, Italy and Spain. Sample material is recorded as cDNA or gDNA derived from T cells, B-cell-depleted T cells, or PBMCs.

TCRdb keeps only in-frame clones here, not all; method: immunoSEQ multiplex PCR. Here the sample spans around 100,000 clones, around 83% being singletons. Germline-derived CDR1 and CDR2 are SNHLY and FYNNEI. Losses at the gene ends were 5 bases for V and 3 bases for J; bases not matched to a gene: 3. This CDR3 comprises 16 residues. The specimen sequenced was peripheral blood. The source is a man between 65 and 85 years old with active or convalescent COVID-19. V is TRBV2 and J is TRBJ2-2, with TRBD2 matching over 13 bases. DNA of the CDR3: TGTGCCAGCAGTCGGACTAGCGGGGGACACACCGGGGAGCTGTTTTTT. This gives the protein CASSRTSGGHTGELFF.